Listed here are 14 T cell receptor beta chains from one sample, sequenced in a study of metastatic and nonmetastatic thyroid tumors. Thyroid surgery was performed in patients who had received no treatment beforehand. TCRdb re-clonotyped the PCR reads through MiXCR. The table has over 9,500 clones, 27% seen once. The specimen was tumor tissue. Every receptor here comes from a female donor with papillary thyroid cancer or a benign thyroid nodule (not recorded which). Some clones in this sample may be carry-over from other donors' samples.

In regard to this clone: Given the absence of the conserved phenylalanine or tryptophan at the CDR3 end, a read error is likely. The V gene is TRBV25-1, the J gene TRBJ1-1; a weak D match, TRBD1 (5 bases). The CDR3 runs 15 residues. V gave up 2 bases and J gave up 1 base, with 11 bases separating them. Germline V gene lookup returns CDR1 MGHDK and CDR2 SYGVNS. The CDR3 sequence: CASSETGTANTEAFL. In DNA, the CDR3 is TGTGCCAGCAGTGAAACCGGGACGGCGAACACTGAAGCTTTCCTT.

In its sample, this clone ranks as medium-sized. The chain is built from TRBV20-1 and TRBJ2-7; either TRBD1 or TRBD2 may supply D (5 bases each). This CDR3 spans 13 amino acids. Germline CDR1 DFQATT, CDR2 SNEGSKA (reference sequence). V lost 3 bases to trimming and J lost 2 bases, with 11 bases between them. The CDR3 here is CSARLPGPYEQYF. The CDR3 coding sequence is TGCAGTGCTAGGCTCCCGGGGCCCTACGAGCAGTACTTC.

This clone was seen a few times. The gene calls are TRBV28 and TRBJ1-2; possible D gene TRBD1, 5 bases. CDR1 is MDHEN and CDR2 is SYDVKM in the germline V gene. The CDR3 length is 12 residues. The V end lost 3 bases, the J end lost 4 bases, and 6 bases lay between the germline ends. The CDR3 DNA reads TGTGCCAGCAGTTTGAGGGGCTATGGCTACACCTTC. Translation gives CASSLRGYGYTF.

This clone counts as medium-sized. This chain uses TRBV5-5 with TRBJ2-2; D is uncertain. Germline assignment: CDR1 SGHKS and CDR2 YYEKEE (reference sequence). CDR3 size: 12 residues. With 0 bases removed from V and 9 bases from J, the gap between germline ends came to 6 bases. CDR3 sequence reads: CASSLVGRELFF. DNA for the CDR3: TGTGCCAGCAGCTTGGTCGGCAGGGAGCTGTTTTTT.

V usage is TRBV27 and J usage is TRBJ1-2, with D possibly matching TRBD1 (6 bases). Trimming stripped 2 bases from V and 5 bases from J, with 9 bases between. The CDR3 length is 13 residues. Looked up from germline, CDR1 is MNHEY and CDR2 is SMNVEV (reference sequence). The CDR3 DNA reads TGTGCCAGCAGTTTACTAACAGGGTATGGCTACACCTTC. This sequence encodes CASSLLTGYGYTF.

This clone was seen ten or more times. The chain is built from TRBV9 and TRBJ2-6, with a weak D call TRBD1 (6 bases). V was clipped by 2 bases and J by 2 bases, with 8 bases between them. The CDR3 is 15 amino acids. Looked up from germline, CDR1 is SGDLS and CDR2 is YYNGEE. The CDR3 region is CASSVGATGANVLTF. In DNA form, the CDR3 reads TGTGCCAGCAGCGTGGGGGCGACTGGGGCCAACGTCCTGACTTTC.

This clone was seen only a few times. CDR3 residues: CASSLGVGSEAFF. CDR3 coding DNA: TGTGCCAGCAGTTTGGGGGTTGGGAGTGAAGCTTTCTTT. V usage is TRBV27 and J usage is TRBJ1-1; D may be TRBD1 (5 bases). CDR1 is MNHEY, CDR2 SMNVEV, per germline (reference sequence). The ends were cut back, 3 bases at V and 7 bases at J, with 12 bases in the middle. This CDR3 is built from 13 residues.

This clone is medium-sized. V gene TRBV5-6 combines with J gene TRBJ1-6; D remains unclear. V lost 0 bases to trimming and J lost 9 bases, with 4 bases between them. The CDR3 totals 12 residues. CDR1 SGHDT and CDR2 YYEEEE come from the germline V gene. The CDR3 protein is CASSLDVSPLHF. CDR3 DNA sequence: TGTGCCAGCAGCTTGGACGTTTCACCCCTCCACTTT.

There are many counts of this clone. J is TRBJ1-5 and V is TRBV12-3 or TRBV12-4; D perhaps matches TRBD1 (5 bases). The CDR3 loop spans 14 amino acids. The V gene lost 1 base and the J gene lost 6 bases, with 10 bases spanning the gap. CDR3 loop: CASSLVGGGQPQHF. Written as DNA, the CDR3 is TGTGCCAGCAGTTTAGTGGGGGGTGGTCAGCCCCAGCATTTT.

Sample share makes this clone medium-sized. This chain uses TRBV5-1 with TRBJ2-7; 7 positions match TRBD1. This CDR3 contains 14 residues. The germline gives CDR1 SGHRS, CDR2 YFSETQ. The V segment lost 4 bases and the J segment 4 bases; nucleotides outside the gene matches: 8. The CDR3 DNA sequence: TGCGCCAGCAGCCGGGACAGCGGTAGTTACGAGCAGTACTTC. Protein sequence: CASSRDSGSYEQYF.

This clone showed up just a few times. The V call is TRBV28, the J call TRBJ1-3; 9 bases match TRBD1. The CDR3 length is 15 residues. The ends lost 5 bases at V and 3 bases at J; junction bases unmatched: 5. Germline lookup yields CDR1 MDHEN and CDR2 SYDVKM. The CDR3 nucleotides read TGTGCCAGCAGTGACAGGGGGATCTTTGGAAACACCATATATTTT. Amino acids: CASSDRGIFGNTIYF.

This clone occurred a few times. V and J are TRBV6-2 or TRBV6-3 and TRBJ2-7, with D uncertain. The CDR3 loop spans 13 amino acids. V shed 4 bases and J shed 2 bases, with 9 bases lying between them. CDR1 and CDR2 from the germline V gene are MNHEY and SVGEGT. For the CDR3, the DNA is TGTGCCAGCAGTTTGGACGCTCCCTACGAGCAGTACTTC. Translating gives CASSLDAPYEQYF.

This clone occurred a few times. The CDR3 loop is CASSYSATEANEQYF. CDR3 DNA sequence: TGTGCCAGCAGTTACTCTGCCACGGAAGCGAACGAGCAGTACTTC. This chain links TRBV6-5 with TRBJ2-7, with D hard to call. The V gene lost 0 bases and the J gene lost 5 bases, with 14 bases spanning the gap. The CDR3 covers 15 residues. Germline V gene data show CDR1 as MNHEY and CDR2 as SVGAGI.

This clone was seen many times. The chain recombines TRBV6-1 with TRBJ1-4; tentative D call: TRBD1 (6 bases). Trimming cost V 3 bases and J 8 bases, with 16 bases left between them. CDR3 size: 15 residues. The germline gives CDR1 MNHNS, CDR2 SASEGT. CDR3 nucleotide sequence: TGTGCCAGCAGTGACCCGGCCGGGACATTCGAAAAACTGTTTTTT. Translated: CASSDPAGTFEKLFF.